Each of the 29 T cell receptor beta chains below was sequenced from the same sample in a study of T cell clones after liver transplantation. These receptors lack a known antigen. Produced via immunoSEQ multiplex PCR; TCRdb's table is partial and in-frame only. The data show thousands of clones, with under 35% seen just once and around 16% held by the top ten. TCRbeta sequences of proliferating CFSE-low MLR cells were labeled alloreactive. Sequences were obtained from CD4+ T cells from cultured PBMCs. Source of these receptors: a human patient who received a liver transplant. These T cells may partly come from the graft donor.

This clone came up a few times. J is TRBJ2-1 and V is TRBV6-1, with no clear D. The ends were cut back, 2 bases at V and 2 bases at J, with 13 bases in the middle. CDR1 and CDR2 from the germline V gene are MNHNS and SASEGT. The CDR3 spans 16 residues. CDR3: CASSERSEQTYNEQFF. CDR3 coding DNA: TGTGCCAGCAGTGAACGATCGGAACAGACCTACAATGAGCAGTTCTTC.

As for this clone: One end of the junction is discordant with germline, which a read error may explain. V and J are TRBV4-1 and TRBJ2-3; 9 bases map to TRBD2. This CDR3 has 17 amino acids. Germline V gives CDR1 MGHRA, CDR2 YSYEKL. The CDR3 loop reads CASTQMVTSGLTDTQYF. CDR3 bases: TGCGCCAGCACCCAAATGGTGACTAGCGGTCTAACAGATACGCAGTATTTT.

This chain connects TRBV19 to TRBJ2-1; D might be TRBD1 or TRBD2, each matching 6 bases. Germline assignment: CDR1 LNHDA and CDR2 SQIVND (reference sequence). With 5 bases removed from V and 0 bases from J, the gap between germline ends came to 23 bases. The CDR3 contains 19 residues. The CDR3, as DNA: TGTGCCAGTAGTGGGGGCGGGGTATTGGGCGGTAGCTCCTACAATGAGCAGTTCTTC. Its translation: CASSGGGVLGGSSYNEQFF.

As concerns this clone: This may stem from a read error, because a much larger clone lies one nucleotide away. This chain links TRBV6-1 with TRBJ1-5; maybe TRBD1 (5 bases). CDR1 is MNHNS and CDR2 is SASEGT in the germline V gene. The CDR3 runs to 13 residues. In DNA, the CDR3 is TGTTCCAGCAGTCGACAGTGGGGGCAGCCCCAGCATTTT. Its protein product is CSSSRQWGQPQHF.

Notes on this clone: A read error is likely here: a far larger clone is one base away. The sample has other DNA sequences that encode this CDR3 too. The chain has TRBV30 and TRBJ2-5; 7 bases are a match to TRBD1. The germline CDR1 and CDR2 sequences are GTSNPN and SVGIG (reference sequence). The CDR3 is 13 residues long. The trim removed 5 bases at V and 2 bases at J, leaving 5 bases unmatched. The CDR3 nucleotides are TGTGCCTGGCGAGGCAGGGGGCAAGAGACCCAGTACTTC. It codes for CAWRGRGQETQYF.

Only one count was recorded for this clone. The CDR3 sequence is CASSVAGTSGMNEQFF. In nucleotides, the CDR3 is TGTGCCAGCAGCGTCGCCGGGACTAGCGGGATGAATGAGCAGTTCTTC. The genes are TRBV9 and TRBJ2-1; 13 bases align to TRBD2. V gave up 2 bases and J gave up 7 bases; unmatched junction bases: 6. CDR1 and CDR2 (germline): SGDLS, YYNGEE. CDR3 length: 16 amino acids.

The CDR3 DNA follows: TGTGCCTGGAGAGCGAACACTGAAGCTTTCTTT. Protein sequence: CAWRANTEAFF. The V and J genes are TRBV30 and TRBJ1-1; D is uncertain. This CDR3 is 11 amino acids long. V lost 3 bases, J lost 1 base, and 3 bases lay in between. From germline, CDR1 is GTSNPN and CDR2 SVGIG (reference sequence).

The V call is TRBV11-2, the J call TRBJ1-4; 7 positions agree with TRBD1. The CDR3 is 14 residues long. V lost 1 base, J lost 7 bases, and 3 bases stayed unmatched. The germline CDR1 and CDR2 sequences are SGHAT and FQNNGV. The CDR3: CASSLGRDSEKLFF. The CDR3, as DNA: TGTGCCAGCAGCTTAGGTCGGGACAGTGAAAAACTGTTTTTT.

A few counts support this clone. CDR3 residues: CACHPCLGYTF. In nucleotides, the CDR3 is TGTGCCTGCCATCCTTGCCTTGGCTACACCTTC. The chain uses TRBV30 and TRBJ1-2; D ambiguous. The germline gives CDR1 GTSNPN, CDR2 SVGIG (reference sequence). This CDR3 is 11 amino acids long. V dropped 6 bases and J dropped 7 bases, with 12 bases sitting between them.

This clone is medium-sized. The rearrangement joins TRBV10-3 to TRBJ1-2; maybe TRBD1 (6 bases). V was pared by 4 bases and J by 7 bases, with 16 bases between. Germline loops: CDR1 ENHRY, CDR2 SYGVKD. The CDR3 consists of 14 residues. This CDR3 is CAISGRDTESGYTF. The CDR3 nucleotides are TGTGCCATCAGTGGAAGGGACACCGAGAGTGGCTACACCTTC.

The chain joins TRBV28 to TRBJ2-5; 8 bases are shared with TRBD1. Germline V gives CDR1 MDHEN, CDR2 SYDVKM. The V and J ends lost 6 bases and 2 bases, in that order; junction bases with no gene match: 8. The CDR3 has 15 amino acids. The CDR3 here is CASRPTGVTQETQYF. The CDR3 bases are TGTGCCAGCAGGCCGACAGGGGTCACACAAGAGACCCAGTACTTC.

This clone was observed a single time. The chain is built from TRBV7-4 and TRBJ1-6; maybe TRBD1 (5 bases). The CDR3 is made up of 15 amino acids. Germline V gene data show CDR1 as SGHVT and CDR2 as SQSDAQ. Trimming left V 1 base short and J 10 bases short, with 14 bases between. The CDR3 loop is CASSLEGRSNSPLHF. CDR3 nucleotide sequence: TGTGCCAGCAGCTTAGAGGGGAGGTCGAACTCACCCCTCCACTTT.

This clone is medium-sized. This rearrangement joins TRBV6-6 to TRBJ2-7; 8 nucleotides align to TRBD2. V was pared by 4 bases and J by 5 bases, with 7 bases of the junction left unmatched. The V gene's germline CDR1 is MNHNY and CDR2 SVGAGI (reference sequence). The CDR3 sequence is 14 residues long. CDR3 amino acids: CASSSTGGVNEQYV. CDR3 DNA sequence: TGTGCCAGCAGTTCAACGGGGGGGGTGAACGAGCAGTACGTC.

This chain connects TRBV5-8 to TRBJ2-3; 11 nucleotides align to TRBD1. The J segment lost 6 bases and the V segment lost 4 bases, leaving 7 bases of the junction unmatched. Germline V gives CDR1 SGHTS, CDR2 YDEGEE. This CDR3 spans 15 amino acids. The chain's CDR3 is CASSRRGTGGDTQYF. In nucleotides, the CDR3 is TGTGCCAGCAGCCGCCGCGGGACAGGGGGGGATACGCAGTATTTT.

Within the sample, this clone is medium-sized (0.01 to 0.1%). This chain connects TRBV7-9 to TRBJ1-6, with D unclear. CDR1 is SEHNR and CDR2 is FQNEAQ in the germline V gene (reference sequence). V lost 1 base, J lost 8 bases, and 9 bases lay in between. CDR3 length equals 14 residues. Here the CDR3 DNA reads TGTGCCAGCAGCTTAGTAGGCCTCCATTCACCCCTCCACTTT. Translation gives CASSLVGLHSPLHF.

CDR3 nucleotides: TGTGCCAGCAGTGAAAGGACAGGCCGGGGGGGTGAAAAACTGTTTTTT. It specifies CASSERTGRGGEKLFF. The V call is TRBV6-1, the J call TRBJ1-4; 7 bases agree with TRBD1. Germline V lookup: CDR1 MNHNS, CDR2 SASEGT. The CDR3 runs to 16 residues. V shed 2 bases and J 7 bases; nucleotides not matched to a gene: 10.

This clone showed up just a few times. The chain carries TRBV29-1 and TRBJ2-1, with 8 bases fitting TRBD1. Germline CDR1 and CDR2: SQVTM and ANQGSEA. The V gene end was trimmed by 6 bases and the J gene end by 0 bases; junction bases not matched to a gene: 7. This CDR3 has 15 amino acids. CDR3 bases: TGCAGCGTAATTCAGGGGGCGAGCTCCTACAATGAGCAGTTCTTC. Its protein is CSVIQGASSYNEQFF.

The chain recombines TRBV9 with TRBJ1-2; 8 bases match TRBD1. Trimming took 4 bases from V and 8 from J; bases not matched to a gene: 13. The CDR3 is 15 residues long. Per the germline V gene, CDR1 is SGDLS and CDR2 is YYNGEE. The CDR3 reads CASSPRQGFLGGYTF. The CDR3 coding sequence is TGTGCCAGCAGCCCCCGACAGGGGTTCCTAGGAGGCTACACCTTC.

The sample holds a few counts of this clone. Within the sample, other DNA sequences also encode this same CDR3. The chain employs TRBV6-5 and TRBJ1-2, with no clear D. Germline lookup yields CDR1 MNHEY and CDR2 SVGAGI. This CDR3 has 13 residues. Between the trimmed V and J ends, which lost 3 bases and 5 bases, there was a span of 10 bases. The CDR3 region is CASSYDRNYGYTF. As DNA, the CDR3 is TGTGCCAGCAGTTATGATAGGAATTATGGCTACACCTTC.

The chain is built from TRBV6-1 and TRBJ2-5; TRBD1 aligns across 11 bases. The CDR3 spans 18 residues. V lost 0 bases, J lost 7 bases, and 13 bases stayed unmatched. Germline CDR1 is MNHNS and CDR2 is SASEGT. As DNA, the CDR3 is TGTGCCAGCAGTGAAGCCCGGACAGGGGGCGGCTATGTAGCGACCCAGTACTTC. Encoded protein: CASSEARTGGGYVATQYF.

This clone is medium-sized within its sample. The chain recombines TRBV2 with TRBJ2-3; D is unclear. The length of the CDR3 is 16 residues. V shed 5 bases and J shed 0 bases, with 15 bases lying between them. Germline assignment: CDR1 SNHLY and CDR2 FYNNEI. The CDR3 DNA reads TGTGCCAGCAGTACAAGGGCAGCGACTAGCACAGATACGCAGTATTTT. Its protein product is CASSTRAATSTDTQYF.

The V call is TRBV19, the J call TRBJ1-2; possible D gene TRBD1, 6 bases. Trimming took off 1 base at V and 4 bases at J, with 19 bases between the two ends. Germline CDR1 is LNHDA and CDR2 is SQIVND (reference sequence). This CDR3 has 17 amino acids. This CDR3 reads CASSIGVGTFSSYGYTF. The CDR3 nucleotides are TGTGCCAGTAGTATAGGAGTAGGGACATTTAGTAGCTATGGCTACACCTTC.

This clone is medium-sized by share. In nucleotides, the CDR3 is TGTGCCAGCTCACCACCGGCGGCAGCTGCCTACGAGCAGTACTTC. Amino acids: CASSPPAAAAYEQYF. This chain links TRBV18 with TRBJ2-7; D not resolved. The CDR3 is made up of 15 amino acids. The V end was cut by 0 bases, the J end by 2 bases, with 11 bases between. Germline CDR1 is KGHSH and CDR2 is LQKENI.

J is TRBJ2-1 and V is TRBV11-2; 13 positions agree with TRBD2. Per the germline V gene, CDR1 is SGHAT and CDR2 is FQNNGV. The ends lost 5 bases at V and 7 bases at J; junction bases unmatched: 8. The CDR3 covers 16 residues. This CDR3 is CASSRLAGGAWNEQFF. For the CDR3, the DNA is TGTGCCAGCAGCCGACTAGCGGGGGGCGCGTGGAATGAGCAGTTCTTC.

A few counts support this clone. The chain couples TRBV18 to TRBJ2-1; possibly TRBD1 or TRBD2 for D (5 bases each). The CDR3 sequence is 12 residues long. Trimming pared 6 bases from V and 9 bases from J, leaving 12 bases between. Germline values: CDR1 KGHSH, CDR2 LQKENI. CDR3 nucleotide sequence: TGTGCCAGCTCCGGGGACGTCGGTGAGCAGTTCTTC. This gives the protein CASSGDVGEQFF.

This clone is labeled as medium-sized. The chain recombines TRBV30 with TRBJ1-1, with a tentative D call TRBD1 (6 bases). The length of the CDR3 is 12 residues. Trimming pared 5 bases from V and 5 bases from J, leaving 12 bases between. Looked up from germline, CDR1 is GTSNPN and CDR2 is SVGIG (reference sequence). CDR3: CAWYRERTEAFF. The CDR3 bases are TGTGCCTGGTACAGGGAAAGAACTGAAGCTTTCTTT.

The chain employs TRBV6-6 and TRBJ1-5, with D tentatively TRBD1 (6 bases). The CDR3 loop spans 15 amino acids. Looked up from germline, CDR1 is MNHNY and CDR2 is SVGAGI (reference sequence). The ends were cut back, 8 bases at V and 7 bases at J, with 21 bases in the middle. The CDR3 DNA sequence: TGTGCCAGCGACGTCGGGGGGGGGCAAGGGCAGCCCCAGCATTTT. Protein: CASDVGGGQGQPQHF.

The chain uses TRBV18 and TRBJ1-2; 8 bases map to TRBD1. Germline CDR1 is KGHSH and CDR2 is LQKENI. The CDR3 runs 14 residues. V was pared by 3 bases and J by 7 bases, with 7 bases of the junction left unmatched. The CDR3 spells CASSPERQGLGYTF. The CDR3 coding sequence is TGTGCCAGCTCACCCGAACGACAGGGGCTTGGCTACACCTTC.

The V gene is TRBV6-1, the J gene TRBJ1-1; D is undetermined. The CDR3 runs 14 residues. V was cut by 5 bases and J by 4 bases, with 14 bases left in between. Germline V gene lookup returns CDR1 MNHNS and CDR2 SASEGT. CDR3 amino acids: CASSHKYEGTEAFF. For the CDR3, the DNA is TGTGCCAGCAGTCACAAGTACGAGGGCACTGAAGCTTTCTTT.